What follows is one T cell receptor (beta chain) and its context. The antigen is undetermined. This entry is derived from a study of a mutant IDH1 vaccine in newly diagnosed glioma. Whole-study context: Vaccination started 4-6 weeks after radiotherapy alone, or with temozolomide cycles. Most had both radiotherapy and temozolomide beforehand; others had only one. Overall study findings and caveats: The vaccine induced immune responses, and these occurred in over 90% of patients. Whatever changes occurred in top peripheral T cell clonotypes seemed unrelated to pseudoprogression.

CDR1 is SEHNR and CDR2 is FQNEAQ in the germline V gene (reference sequence). V was pared by 1 base and J by 4 bases, with 1 base of the junction left unmatched. This CDR3 region has 13 residues. Clones were sequenced by immunoSEQ multiplex PCR, and TCRdb holds only the in-frame ones, with some missing. The sample lists under 150,000 clones, 80% occurring once. Time point defined: week 11, during vaccination. Each dose delivered 300 ug of mutant IDH1 20-mer peptide subcutaneously with imiquimod. Material: PBMCs, obtained from a glioma patient whose treatment included an IDH1 peptide vaccine. The sequence was collected from a man in his forties or fifties with glioma. The gene calls are TRBV7-9 and TRBJ2-7; 7 nucleotides align to TRBD2. In nucleotides, the CDR3 is TGTGCCAGCAGCTTAGTGGGAGGGTACGAGCAGTACTTC. Amino acids: CASSLVGGYEQYF.